This T cell receptor (beta chain) is from a study of immune cell composition in non-small cell lung cancer. This clone was recorded once. The antigen is not known. Here immunoSEQ multiplex PCR was the method, and the copy in TCRdb shows in-frame clones only, minus some. The data show some 5,800 clones, 70% to 90% seen once. The normal lung sample lay at least 3 cm, and maximally far, from the tumour. The trim removed 3 bases at V and 5 bases at J, leaving 4 bases unmatched. The CDR3 runs to 16 residues. Looked up from germline, CDR1 is MGHDK and CDR2 is SYGVNS. General study results and limits: It was not proven that tumour-reactive clones equal dominant tumour-associated clones.

What was sequenced was non-adjacent lung tissue. This chain joins TRBV25-1 and TRBJ2-2; TRBD2 agrees at 12 bases. The receptor's source is a human donor with non-small cell lung cancer. CDR3 amino acids: CASSDGLAGWTGELFF. CDR3 nucleotides: TGTGCCAGCAGTGATGGACTAGCGGGATGGACCGGGGAGCTGTTTTTT.